This is a list of T cell receptor beta chains from one sample in a study of blood T cell repertoires in COVID-19. Clones were sequenced by immunoSEQ multiplex PCR, and TCRdb holds only the in-frame ones, with some missing. The repertoire holds about 170,000 clones, with around 90% as singletons. Source material: peripheral blood. The receptors were gathered from a man between 60 and 75 years old with COVID-19, enrolled during active disease. The CDR3 runs from the conserved cysteine through the conserved F or W. D genes are given only for firm matches. Size tells how often a clone was seen (once, few, many) or the class of an expanded clone, and some rows leave it out.

TRBJ2-7	.	.	TRBV7-8	TGTGCCAGCAGCTTAGTCGTTCGAGCTCGGGGCGAGCAGTACTTC	CASSLVVRARGEQYF
TRBJ2-5	.	.	TRBV5-1	TGCGCCAGCAGCCCCCTGGGGGGGGCGTACCAAGAGACCCAGTACTTC	CASSPLGGAYQETQYF
TRBJ2-5	.	.	TRBV11-2	TGTGCCAGCAGCTTAGGGGCAGGGCAAGAGACCCAGTACTTC	CASSLGAGQETQYF
TRBJ1-1	.	once	TRBV5-4	TGTGCCAGCAGCTTGGAAGTGAGCAGGGAGGACACTGAAGCTTTCTTT	CASSLEVSREDTEAFF
TRBJ1-2	.	.	TRBV7-2	TGTGCCAGCAGCTTAGCAGGGGTTGGCTACACCTTC	CASSLAGVGYTF
TRBJ1-3	.	.	TRBV14	TGTGCCAGCAGCCAAGATGGAGGCAGCACCATATATTTT	CASSQDGGSTIYF
TRBJ1-1	.	.	TRBV20-1	TGCAGTGCTAGTGGGTCTAGGGGAAAGACTGAAGCTTTCTTT	CSASGSRGKTEAFF
TRBJ2-7	.	.	TRBV21-1	TGTGCCAGCAGCAAAAGTCACCCGGGTCGATATATCGACGAGCAGTACTTC	CASSKSHPGRYIDEQYF
TRBJ2-7	TRBD1	.	TRBV2	TGTGCCAGCAGTAGTTGGGACAGGGTGACCTACGAGCAGTACTTC	CASSSWDRVTYEQYF
TRBJ2-3	.	.	TRBV19	TGTGCCAGCCGGAGGGAGGGGGTAGATACGCAGTATTTT	CASRREGVDTQYF
TRBJ2-4	.	.	TRBV27	TGTGCCAGCAGACCAAGAGGGGCCAAAAACATTCAGTACTTC	CASRPRGAKNIQYF
TRBJ1-5	TRBD1	few	TRBV18	TGTGCCAGCTCAAGGGACAGGGATCAGCCCCAGCATTTT	CASSRDRDQPQHF
TRBJ1-5	TRBD1	.	TRBV28	TGTGCCAGCAGTTTAAGGACAGGGCTTATAGGCAATCAGCCCCAGCATTTT	CASSLRTGLIGNQPQHF
TRBJ2-5	.	once	TRBV11-3	TGTGCCAGCAGCTTAGTAGAAGAGACCCAGTACTTC	CASSLVEETQYF
TRBJ1-2	.	once	TRBV28	TGTGCCAGCAGTACCCAGGTGAATGGCTATGGCTACACCTTC	CASSTQVNGYGYTF
TRBJ2-4	TRBD2	.	TRBV19	TGTGCCAGTAGTGATAACTCGGGAGGCCTAGCCAAAAACATTCAGTACTTC	CASSDNSGGLAKNIQYF
TRBJ2-3	.	.	TRBV6-2/TRBV6-3	TGTGCCAGCAGTGACCCCATGGACAGAACGCAGTATTTT	CASSDPMDRTQYF
TRBJ2-7	TRBD2	.	TRBV10-3	TGTGCCATCTGCCCCGGCGGGGGCTACGAGCAGTACTTC	CAICPGGGYEQYF
TRBJ2-2	TRBD2	.	TRBV5-4	TGTGCCAGCAGCTTGGATAGCGGGACTAGGGGGACCGGGGAGCTGTTTTTT	CASSLDSGTRGTGELFF
TRBJ1-1	.	.	TRBV18	TGTGCCAGCTCACCCCCCGACAGATTGAACACTGAAGCTTTCTTT	CASSPPDRLNTEAFF
TRBJ2-1	TRBD1	.	TRBV6-5	TGTGCCAGCAGTAGAGGACAGGGGGATTTAAATGAGCAGTTCTTC	CASSRGQGDLNEQFF
TRBJ1-3	.	once	TRBV11-2	TGTGCCAGCAGCTTAGCTCGCTCTGGAAACACCATATATTTT	CASSLARSGNTIYF
TRBJ2-1	TRBD2	.	TRBV18	TGTGCCAGCTCACTCGCGGGAGAAATCAATGAGCAGTTCTTC	CASSLAGEINEQFF
TRBJ1-3	TRBD1	once	TRBV29-1	TGCAGCGTTGAAACCGGGACAGGGGTCTCTGGAAACACCATATATTTT	CSVETGTGVSGNTIYF
TRBJ2-2	.	.	TRBV7-8	TGTGCCAGCAGCGCGGACAGTTGGGACGGGGAGCTGTTTTTT	CASSADSWDGELFF
TRBJ1-5	.	.	TRBV4-1	TGCGCCAGCAGCCAAGACGGCGGATTCTATAGCAATCAGCCCCAGCATTTT	CASSQDGGFYSNQPQHF
TRBJ1-5	.	.	TRBV7-6	TGTGCCAGCAGCTTAGCTTACTCTAGCAATCAGCCCCAGCATTTT	CASSLAYSSNQPQHF
TRBJ2-1	TRBD2	.	TRBV11-3	TGTGCCAGCAGCCCAACGGGGGGGAGTGCCTCCTACAATGAGCAGTTCTTC	CASSPTGGSASYNEQFF
TRBJ1-3	.	.	TRBV19	TGTGCCAGTGGCAGGGACTCTGGAAACACCATATATTTT	CASGRDSGNTIYF
TRBJ2-6	TRBD1	.	TRBV14	TGTGCCAGCAGCCAAGTTCCCAGGGGGCGGTCTGGGGCCAACGTCCTGACTTTC	CASSQVPRGRSGANVLTF
TRBJ1-2	.	.	TRBV9	TGTGCCAGCAGCGCTATTTCGGGAGGGGAGGGTGGCTACACCTTC	CASSAISGGEGGYTF
TRBJ2-5	TRBD2	.	TRBV5-1	TGCGCCAGCAGCTTGGGGGGACTAGGGAGAGGGGCCCAGTACTTC	CASSLGGLGRGAQYF